This TCR beta chain was identified during a study of T cell repertoires in cytomegalovirus infection. Study context: Indicated by public TCR beta signatures were CMV infection and matching HLA type.

Trimming cost V 1 base and J 0 bases, with 6 bases left between them. The CDR3 has 13 residues. Germline V gene lookup returns CDR1 DFQATT and CDR2 SNEGSKA (reference sequence). TCRdb reanalysed the reads using MiXCR and keeps one entry per CDR3 protein. The sample lists roughly 230,000 distinct CDR3 sequences, 9% to 15% seen once, with 1.5% to 2% in the top ten. Concerning this clonotype: What it binds is unknown.

Study-wide points: Carriers of CMV plus the relevant HLA were identified by cumulative public TCR beta family frequency.

The rearrangement uses TRBV20-1 and TRBJ1-1; D not resolved. The sample consisted of PBMCs. The TCR originated in a human donor in good health (CMV status not recorded). Some clones in this sample may be carry-over from other donors' samples. CDR3 bases: TGCAGTGCTAGAGTCGGCGTGAACACTGAAGCTTTCTTT. This codes for CSARVGVNTEAFF.